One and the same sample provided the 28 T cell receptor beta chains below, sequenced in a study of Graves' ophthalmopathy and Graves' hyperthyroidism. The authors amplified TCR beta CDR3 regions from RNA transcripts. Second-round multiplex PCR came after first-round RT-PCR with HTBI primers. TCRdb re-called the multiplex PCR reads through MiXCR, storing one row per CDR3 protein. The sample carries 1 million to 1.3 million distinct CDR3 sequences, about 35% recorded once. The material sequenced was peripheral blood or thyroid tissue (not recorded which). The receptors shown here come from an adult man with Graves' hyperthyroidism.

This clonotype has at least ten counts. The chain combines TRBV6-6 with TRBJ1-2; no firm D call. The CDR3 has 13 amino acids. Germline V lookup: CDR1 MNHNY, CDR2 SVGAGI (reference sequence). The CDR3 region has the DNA TGTGTTTCATGCGAAGAACTAGTAGGAGGCTACACCTTC. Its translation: CVSCEELVGGYTF.

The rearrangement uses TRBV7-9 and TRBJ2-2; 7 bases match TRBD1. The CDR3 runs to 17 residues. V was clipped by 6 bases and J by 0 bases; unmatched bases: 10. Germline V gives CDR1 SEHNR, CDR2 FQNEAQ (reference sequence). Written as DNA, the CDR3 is TGTGCCAGCAGTTACGCTACAGGGGCCCCGAACACCGGGGAGCTGTTTTTT. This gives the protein CASSYATGAPNTGELFF.

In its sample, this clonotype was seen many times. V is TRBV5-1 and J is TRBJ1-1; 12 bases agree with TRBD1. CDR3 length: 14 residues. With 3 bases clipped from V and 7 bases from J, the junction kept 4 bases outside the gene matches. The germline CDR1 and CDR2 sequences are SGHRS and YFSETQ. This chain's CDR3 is CASSYGTGGSEAFF. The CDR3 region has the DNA TGCGCCAGCAGCTATGGGACAGGGGGCAGTGAAGCTTTCTTT.

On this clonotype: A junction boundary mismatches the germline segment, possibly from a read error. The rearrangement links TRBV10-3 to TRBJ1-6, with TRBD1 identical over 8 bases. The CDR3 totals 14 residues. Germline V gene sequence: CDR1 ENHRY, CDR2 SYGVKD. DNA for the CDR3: TGTGCCAGCAGTTTAGGGGACAGGTATTCACCCCTCCACTTT. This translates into CASSLGDRYSPLHF.

CDR3 coding DNA: TGCAGCGTTGTTACCCGCTACGAGCAGTACTTC. Its translation is CSVVTRYEQYF. This chain joins TRBV29-1 and TRBJ2-7, with no clear D. Germline CDR1 reads SQVTM; CDR2 reads ANQGSEA. The CDR3 sequence is 11 residues long. Trimming shortened V by 4 bases and J by 3 bases, and 7 bases separated the two germline ends.

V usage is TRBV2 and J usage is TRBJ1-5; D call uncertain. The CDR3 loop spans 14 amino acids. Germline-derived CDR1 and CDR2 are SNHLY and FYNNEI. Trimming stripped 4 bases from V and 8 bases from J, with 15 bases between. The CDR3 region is CASSGRRANEPQHF. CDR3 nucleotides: TGTGCCAGCAGTGGCCGAAGGGCTAATGAGCCCCAGCATTTT.

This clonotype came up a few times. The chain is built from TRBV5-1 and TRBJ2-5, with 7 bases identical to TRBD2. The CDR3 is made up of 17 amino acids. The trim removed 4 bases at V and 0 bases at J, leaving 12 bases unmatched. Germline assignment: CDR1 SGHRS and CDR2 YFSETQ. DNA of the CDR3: TGCGCCAGCAGCCGGGGAGGGAGAACGGGGTACCAAGAGACCCAGTACTTC. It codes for CASSRGGRTGYQETQYF.

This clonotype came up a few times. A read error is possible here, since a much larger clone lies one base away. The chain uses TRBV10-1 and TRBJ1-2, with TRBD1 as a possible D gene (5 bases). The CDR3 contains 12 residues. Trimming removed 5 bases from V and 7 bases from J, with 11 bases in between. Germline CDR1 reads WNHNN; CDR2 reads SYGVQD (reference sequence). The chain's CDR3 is CASSPSGLGYTF. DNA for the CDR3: TGCGCCAGCAGTCCTTCGGGGCTTGGCTACACCTTC.

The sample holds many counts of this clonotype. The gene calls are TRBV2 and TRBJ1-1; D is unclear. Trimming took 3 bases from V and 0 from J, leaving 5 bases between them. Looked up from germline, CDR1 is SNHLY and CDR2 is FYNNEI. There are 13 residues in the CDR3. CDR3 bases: TGTGCCAGCAGTGATAGCCTGAACACTGAAGCTTTCTTT. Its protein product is CASSDSLNTEAFF.

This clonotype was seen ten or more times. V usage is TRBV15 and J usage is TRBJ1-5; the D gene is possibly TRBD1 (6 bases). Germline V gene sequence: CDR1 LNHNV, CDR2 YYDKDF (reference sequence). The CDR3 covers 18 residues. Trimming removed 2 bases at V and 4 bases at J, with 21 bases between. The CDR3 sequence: CATSRTFGQWDPNQPQHF. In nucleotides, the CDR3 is TGTGCCACCAGCAGAACCTTTGGACAGTGGGACCCAAATCAGCCCCAGCATTTT. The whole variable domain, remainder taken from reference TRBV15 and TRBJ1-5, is DAMVIQNPRYQVTQFGKPVTLSCSQTLNHNVMYWYQQKSSQAPKLLFHYYDKDFNNEADTPDNFQSRRPNTSFCFLDIRSPGLGDTAMYLCATSRTFGQWDPNQPQHFGDGTRLSIL.

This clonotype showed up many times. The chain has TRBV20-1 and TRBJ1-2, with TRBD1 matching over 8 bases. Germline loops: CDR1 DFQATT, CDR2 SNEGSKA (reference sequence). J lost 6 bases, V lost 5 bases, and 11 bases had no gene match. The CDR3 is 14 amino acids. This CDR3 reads CSAYPQGAGNGYTF. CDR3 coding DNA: TGCAGTGCTTATCCCCAGGGGGCCGGGAATGGCTACACCTTC.

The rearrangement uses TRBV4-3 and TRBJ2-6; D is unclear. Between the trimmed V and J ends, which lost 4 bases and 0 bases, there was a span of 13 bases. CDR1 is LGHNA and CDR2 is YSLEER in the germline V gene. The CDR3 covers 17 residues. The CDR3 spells CASSPGPAGSGANVLTF. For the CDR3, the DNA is TGCGCCAGCAGCCCGGGCCCCGCCGGCTCTGGGGCCAACGTCCTGACTTTC.

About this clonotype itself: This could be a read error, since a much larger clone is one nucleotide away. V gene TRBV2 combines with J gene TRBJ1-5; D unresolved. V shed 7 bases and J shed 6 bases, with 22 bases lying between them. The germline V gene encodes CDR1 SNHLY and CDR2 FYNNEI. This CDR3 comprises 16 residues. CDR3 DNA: TGTGCCAGCAAGGACGGCCCCGGACGGTTCGGTCAGCCCCAGCATTTT. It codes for CASKDGPGRFGQPQHF.

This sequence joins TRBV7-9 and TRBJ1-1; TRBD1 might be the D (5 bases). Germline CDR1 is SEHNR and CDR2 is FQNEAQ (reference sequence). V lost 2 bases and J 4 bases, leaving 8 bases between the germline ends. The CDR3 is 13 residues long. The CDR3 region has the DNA TGTGCCAGCAGCTTAAAGGGGACCACTGAAGCTTTCTTT. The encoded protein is CASSLKGTTEAFF.

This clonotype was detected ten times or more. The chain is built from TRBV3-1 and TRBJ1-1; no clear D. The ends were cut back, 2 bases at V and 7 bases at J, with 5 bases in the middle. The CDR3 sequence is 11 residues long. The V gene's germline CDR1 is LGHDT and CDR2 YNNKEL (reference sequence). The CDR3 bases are TGTGCCAGCAGCCAATACAATGAAGCTTTCTTT. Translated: CASSQYNEAFF. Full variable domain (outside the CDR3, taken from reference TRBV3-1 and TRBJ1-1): DTAVSQTPKYLVTQMGNDKSIKCEQNLGHDTMYWYKQDSKKFLKIMFSYNNKELIINETVPNRFSPKSPDKAHLNLHINSLELGDSAVYFCASSQYNEAFFGQGTRLTVV.

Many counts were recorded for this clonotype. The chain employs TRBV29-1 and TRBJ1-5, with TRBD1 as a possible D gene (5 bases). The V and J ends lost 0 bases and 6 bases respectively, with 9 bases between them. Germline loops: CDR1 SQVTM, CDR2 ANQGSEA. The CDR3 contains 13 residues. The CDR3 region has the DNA TGCAGCGTTGAAGAACGGGGGGGTCAGCCCCAGCATTTT. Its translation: CSVEERGGQPQHF.

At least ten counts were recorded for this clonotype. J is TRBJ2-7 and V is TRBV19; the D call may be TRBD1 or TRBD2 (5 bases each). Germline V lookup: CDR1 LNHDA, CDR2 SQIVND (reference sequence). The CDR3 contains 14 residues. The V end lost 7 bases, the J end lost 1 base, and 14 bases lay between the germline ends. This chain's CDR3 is CASNPGRTSYEQYF. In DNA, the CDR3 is TGTGCCAGTAACCCGGGACGGACGTCCTACGAGCAGTACTTC.

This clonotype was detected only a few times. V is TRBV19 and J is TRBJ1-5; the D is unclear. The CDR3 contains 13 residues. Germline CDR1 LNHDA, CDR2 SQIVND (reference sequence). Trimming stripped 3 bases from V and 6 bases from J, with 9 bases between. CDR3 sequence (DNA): TGTGCCAGTAGTATTTACTCACCTCAGCCCCAGCATTTT. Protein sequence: CASSIYSPQPQHF.

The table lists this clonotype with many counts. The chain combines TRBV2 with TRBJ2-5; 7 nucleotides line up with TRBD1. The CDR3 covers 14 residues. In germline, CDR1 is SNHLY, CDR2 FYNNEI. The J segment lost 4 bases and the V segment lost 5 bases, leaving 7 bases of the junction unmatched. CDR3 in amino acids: CASSPRDSLETQYF. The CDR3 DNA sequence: TGTGCCAGCAGTCCCCGGGACAGCTTAGAGACCCAGTACTTC.

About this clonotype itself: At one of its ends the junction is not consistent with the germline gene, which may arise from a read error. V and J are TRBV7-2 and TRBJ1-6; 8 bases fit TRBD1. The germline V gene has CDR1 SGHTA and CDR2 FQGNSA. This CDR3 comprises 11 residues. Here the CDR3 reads CASSSYRDRIF. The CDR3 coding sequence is TGTGCCAGCAGCTCCTACCGGGACAGGATCTTT.

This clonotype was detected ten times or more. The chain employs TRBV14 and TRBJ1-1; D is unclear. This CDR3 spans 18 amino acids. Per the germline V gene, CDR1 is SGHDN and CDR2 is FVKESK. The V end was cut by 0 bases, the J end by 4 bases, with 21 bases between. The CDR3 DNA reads TGTGCCAGCAGCCAAGAGAAACTGAAGGGAGAGAACTCCACTGAAGCTTTCTTT. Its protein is CASSQEKLKGENSTEAFF. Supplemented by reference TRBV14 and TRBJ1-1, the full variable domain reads EAGVTQFPSHSVIEKGQTVTLRCDPISGHDNLYWYRRVMGKEIKFLLHFVKESKQDESGMPNNRFLAERTGGTYSTLKVQPAELEDSGVYFCASSQEKLKGENSTEAFFGQGTRLTVV.

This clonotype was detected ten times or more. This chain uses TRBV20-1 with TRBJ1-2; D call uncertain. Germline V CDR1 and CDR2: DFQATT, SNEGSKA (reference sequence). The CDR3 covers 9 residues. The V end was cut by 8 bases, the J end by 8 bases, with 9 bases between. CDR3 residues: CSNSWGYTF. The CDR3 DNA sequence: TGCAGTAATAGTTGGGGCTACACCTTC.

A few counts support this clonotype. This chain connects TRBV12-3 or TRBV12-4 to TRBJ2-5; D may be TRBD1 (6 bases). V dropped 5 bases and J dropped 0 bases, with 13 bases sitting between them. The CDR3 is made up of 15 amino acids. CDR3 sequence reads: CASSVFRDNQETQYF. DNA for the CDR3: TGTGCCAGCAGTGTCTTTCGGGACAACCAAGAGACCCAGTACTTC.

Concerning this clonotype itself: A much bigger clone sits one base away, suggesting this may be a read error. The CDR3: CASSQVTGLNYGYTF. CDR3 DNA sequence: TGCGCCAGCAGCCAAGTTACAGGGCTGAACTATGGCTACACCTTC. This chain uses TRBV5-4 with TRBJ1-2, with D tentatively TRBD1 (6 bases). CDR1 and CDR2 from the germline V gene are SGHNT and YYREEE (reference sequence). This CDR3 has 15 amino acids.

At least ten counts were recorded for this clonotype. CDR3 protein: CASSYRVSSPLHF. The CDR3 nucleotides are TGTGCCAGCAGTTACAGGGTGTCTTCACCCCTCCACTTT. The gene calls are TRBV6-5 and TRBJ1-6; D remains ambiguous. The CDR3 has 13 amino acids. Trimming pared 2 bases from V and 9 bases from J, leaving 8 bases between. Germline lookup yields CDR1 MNHEY and CDR2 SVGAGI.

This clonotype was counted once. Here the CDR3 DNA reads TGCAGTGCTTCCGGGACTAGCGGGGGGTCCTCCTTCTACGAGCAGTACTTC. Amino acids: CSASGTSGGSSFYEQYF. V usage is TRBV20-1 and J usage is TRBJ2-7; TRBD2 aligns across 15 bases. The CDR3 consists of 17 residues. The germline gives CDR1 DFQATT, CDR2 SNEGSKA (reference sequence). V lost 5 bases, J lost 3 bases, and 11 bases stayed unmatched.

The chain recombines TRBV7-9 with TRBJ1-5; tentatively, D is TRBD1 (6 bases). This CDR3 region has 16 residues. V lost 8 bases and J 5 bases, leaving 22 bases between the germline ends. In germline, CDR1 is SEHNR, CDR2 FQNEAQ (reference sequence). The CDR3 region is CASVSGGQGWDQPQHF. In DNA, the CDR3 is TGTGCCAGCGTCTCCGGGGGGCAGGGGTGGGATCAGCCCCAGCATTTT.

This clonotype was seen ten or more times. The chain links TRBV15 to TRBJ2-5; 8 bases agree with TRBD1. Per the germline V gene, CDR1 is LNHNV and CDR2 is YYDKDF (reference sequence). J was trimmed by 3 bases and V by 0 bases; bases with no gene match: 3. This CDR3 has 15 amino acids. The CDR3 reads CATSRDGQGKETQYF. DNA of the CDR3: TGTGCCACCAGCAGAGACGGACAGGGAAAAGAGACCCAGTACTTC.